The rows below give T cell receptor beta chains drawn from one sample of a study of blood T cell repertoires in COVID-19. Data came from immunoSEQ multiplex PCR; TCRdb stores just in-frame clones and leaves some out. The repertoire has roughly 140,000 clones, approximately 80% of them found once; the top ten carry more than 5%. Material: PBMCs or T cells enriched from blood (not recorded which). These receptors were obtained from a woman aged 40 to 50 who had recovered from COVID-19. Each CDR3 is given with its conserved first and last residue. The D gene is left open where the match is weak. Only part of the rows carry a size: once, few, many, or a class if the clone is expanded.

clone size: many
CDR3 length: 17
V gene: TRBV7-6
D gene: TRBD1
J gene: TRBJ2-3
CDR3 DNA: TGTGCCAGCAGCACAGGGGGTGGAATAACTAGCACAGATACGCAGTATTTT
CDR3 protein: CASSTGGGITSTDTQYF

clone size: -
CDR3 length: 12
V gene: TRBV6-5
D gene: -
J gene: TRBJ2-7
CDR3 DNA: TGTGCCAGCATGGGGGCCGCCTACGAGCAGTACTTC
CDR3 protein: CASMGAAYEQYF

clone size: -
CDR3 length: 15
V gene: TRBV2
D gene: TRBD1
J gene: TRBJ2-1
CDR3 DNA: TGTGCCAGCAGGATATCCGGGACAGGGGGCAATGAGCAGTTCTTC
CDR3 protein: CASRISGTGGNEQFF

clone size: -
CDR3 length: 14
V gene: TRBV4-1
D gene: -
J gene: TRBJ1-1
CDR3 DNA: TGCGCCAGCAGCCAATCCTCCCGGAACACTGAAGCTTTCTTT
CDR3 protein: CASSQSSRNTEAFF

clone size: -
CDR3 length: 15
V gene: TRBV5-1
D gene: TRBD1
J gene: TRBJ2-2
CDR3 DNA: TGCGCCAGCAGCACGCAGGGGGCAGACACCGGGGAGCTGTTTTTT
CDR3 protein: CASSTQGADTGELFF

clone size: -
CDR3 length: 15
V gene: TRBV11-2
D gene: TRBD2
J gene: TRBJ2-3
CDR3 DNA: TGTGCCAGCAGCGCGCTTGGGGGGGACACAGATACGCAGTATTTT
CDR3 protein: CASSALGGDTDTQYF

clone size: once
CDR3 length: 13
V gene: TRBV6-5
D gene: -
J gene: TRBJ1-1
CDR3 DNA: TGTGCCAGCAGCTCTCCGGGGAAAGGAGAAGCTTTCTTT
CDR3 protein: CASSSPGKGEAFF

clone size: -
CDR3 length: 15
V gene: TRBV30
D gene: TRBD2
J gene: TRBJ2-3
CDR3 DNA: TGTGCCTCATCCCGACTAGCGGGGCCCGCAGATACGCAGTATTTT
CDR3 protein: CASSRLAGPADTQYF

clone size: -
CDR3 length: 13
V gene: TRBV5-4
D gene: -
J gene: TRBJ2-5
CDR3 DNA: TGTGCCAGCAGCTTGATAGAGGAGGAGACCCAGTACTTC
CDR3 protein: CASSLIEEETQYF

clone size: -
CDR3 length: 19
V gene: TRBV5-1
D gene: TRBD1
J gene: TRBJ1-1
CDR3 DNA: TGCGCCAGCAGCTTGCGCCCAAACACAGGGGGGACTGGGGACACTGAAGCTTTCTTT
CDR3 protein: CASSLRPNTGGTGDTEAFF

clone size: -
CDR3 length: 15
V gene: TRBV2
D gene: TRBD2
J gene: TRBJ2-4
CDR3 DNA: TGTGCCAGCAGCGGACTAGCGGGAGCCAAAAACATTCAGTACTTC
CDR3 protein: CASSGLAGAKNIQYF

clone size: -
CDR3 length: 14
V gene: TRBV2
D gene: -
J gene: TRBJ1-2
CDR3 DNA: TGTGCCAGCAGTGACGAGGAGGGAGTCTGGGGCTACACCTTC
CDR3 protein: CASSDEEGVWGYTF

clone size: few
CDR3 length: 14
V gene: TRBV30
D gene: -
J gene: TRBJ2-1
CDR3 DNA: TGTGCCTGGAGTGTGCAGATTTCTTACAATGAGCAGTTCTTC
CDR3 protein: CAWSVQISYNEQFF

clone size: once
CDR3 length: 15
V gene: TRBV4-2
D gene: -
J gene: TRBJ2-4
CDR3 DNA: TGTGCCAGCAGCCAAGGTAGTACAGGAAAAAACATTCAGTACTTC
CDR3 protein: CASSQGSTGKNIQYF

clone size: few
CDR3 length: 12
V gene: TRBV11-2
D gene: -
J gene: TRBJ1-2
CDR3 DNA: TGTGCCAGCAGCTCTTCAGGCTATGGCTACACCTTC
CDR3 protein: CASSSSGYGYTF

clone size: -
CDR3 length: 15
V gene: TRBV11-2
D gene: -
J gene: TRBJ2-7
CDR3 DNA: TGTGCCAGCAGCCAAGAGGGCAGGGGTTCCTACGAGCAGTACTTC
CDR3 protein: CASSQEGRGSYEQYF

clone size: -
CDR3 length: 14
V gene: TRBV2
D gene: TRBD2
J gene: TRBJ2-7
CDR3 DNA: TGTGCCAGCGACGATCCCGGGGGGAGCCCCGAGCAGTACTTC
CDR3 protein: CASDDPGGSPEQYF

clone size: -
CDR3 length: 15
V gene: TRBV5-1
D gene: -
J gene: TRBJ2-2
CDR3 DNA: TGCGCCAGCAGCTTGGCGGGGACGAACACCGGGGAGCTGTTTTTT
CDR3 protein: CASSLAGTNTGELFF

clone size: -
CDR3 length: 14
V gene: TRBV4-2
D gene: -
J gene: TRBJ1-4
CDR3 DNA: TGTGCCAGCAGCCAAGCGGCCCGGGGTGAAAAACTGTTTTTT
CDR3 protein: CASSQAARGEKLFF

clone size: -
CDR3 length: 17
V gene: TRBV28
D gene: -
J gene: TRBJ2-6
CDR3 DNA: TGTGCCAGCAGTTTCGACAGATGGGCGCCTGGGGCCAACGTCCTGACTTTC
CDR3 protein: CASSFDRWAPGANVLTF

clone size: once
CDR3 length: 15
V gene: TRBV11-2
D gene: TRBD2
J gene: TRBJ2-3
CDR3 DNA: TGTGCCAGCAGCTTAGAAAGACTAGCGACAGATACGCAGTATTTT
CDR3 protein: CASSLERLATDTQYF

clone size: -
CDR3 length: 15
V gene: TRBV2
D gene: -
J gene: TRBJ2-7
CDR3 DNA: TGTGCCAGCTCCCATCCAGGACAAAGCTCCTACGAGCAGTACTTC
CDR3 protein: CASSHPGQSSYEQYF

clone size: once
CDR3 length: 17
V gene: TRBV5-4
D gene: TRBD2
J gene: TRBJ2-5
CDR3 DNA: TGTGCCAGCAGCTTCCGGACTAGTCAGTCGGACGGAAAGACCCAGTACTTC
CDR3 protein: CASSFRTSQSDGKTQYF

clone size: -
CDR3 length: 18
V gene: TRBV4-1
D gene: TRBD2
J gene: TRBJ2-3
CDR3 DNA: TGCGCCAGCAGCCCCTTAGTCAGCGGGGGGTCCACCACAGATACGCAGTATTTT
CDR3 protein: CASSPLVSGGSTTDTQYF

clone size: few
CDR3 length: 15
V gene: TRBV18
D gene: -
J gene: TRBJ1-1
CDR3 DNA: TGTGCCAGCTCCCCGGCGGCAGGGATGAACACTGAAGCTTTCTTT
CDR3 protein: CASSPAAGMNTEAFF

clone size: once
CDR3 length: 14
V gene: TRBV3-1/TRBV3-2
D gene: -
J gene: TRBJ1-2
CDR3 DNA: TGTGCCAGCAGCCCAGGGATAGGTGTGAATGGCTACACCTTC
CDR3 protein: CASSPGIGVNGYTF

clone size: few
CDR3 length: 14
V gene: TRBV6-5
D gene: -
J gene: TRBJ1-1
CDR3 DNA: TGTGCCAGCAGTTACTCGGCCGGGGGGATGCAAGCTTTCTTT
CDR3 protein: CASSYSAGGMQAFF

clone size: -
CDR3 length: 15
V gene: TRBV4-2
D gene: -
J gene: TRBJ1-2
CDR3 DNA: TGTGCCAGCAGCCAGGATGCGGGGACTAACTATGGCTACACCTTC
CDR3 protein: CASSQDAGTNYGYTF

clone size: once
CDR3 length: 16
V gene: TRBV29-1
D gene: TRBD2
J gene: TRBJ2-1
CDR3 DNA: TGCAGCGTTACTGGACTAGCGGGAGTGGCCTACAATGAGCAGTTCTTC
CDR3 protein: CSVTGLAGVAYNEQFF

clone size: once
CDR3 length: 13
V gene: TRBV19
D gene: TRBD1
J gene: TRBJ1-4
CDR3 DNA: TGTGCCACTAGCCGGGACAGCGGCGGAAAACTGTTTTTT
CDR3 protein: CATSRDSGGKLFF

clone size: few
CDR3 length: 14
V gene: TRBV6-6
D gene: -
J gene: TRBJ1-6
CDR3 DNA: TGTGCCAGCAGTGATCAGGGGTGGGATTCACCCCTCCACTTT
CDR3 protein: CASSDQGWDSPLHF

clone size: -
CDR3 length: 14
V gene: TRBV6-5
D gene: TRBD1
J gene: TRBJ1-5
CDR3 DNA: TGTGCCAGCAGCACCAGACAGGGAGGCCAGCCCCAGCATTTT
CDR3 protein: CASSTRQGGQPQHF

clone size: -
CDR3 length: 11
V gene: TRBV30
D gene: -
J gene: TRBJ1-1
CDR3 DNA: TGTGCCTGGCAGGTGAACACTGAAGCTTTCTTT
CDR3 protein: CAWQVNTEAFF

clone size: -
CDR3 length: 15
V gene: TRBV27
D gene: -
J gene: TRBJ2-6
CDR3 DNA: TGTGCCAGCATGGGCAGGGAGGCCGGGGCCAACGTCCTGACTTTC
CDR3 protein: CASMGREAGANVLTF

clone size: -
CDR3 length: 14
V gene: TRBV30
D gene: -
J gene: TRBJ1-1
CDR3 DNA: TGTGCCTGGAGTGTACACGGGGGTAGCACTGAAGCTTTCTTT
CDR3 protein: CAWSVHGGSTEAFF

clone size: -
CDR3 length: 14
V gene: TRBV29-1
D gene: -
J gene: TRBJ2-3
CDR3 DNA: TGCAGTGGAGTGGGGGCGAAGGGCACAGATACGCAGTATTTT
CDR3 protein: CSGVGAKGTDTQYF

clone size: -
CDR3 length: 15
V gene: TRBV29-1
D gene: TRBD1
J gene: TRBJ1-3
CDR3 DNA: TGCAGCGTCGCGGAGGACAGGGAAATTGGAAACACCATATATTTT
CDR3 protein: CSVAEDREIGNTIYF

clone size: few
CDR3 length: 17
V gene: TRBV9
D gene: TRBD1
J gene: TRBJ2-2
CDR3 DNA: TGTGCCAGCAGCCCTGTGACAGGGGGTATGAGCACCGGGGAGCTGTTTTTT
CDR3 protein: CASSPVTGGMSTGELFF

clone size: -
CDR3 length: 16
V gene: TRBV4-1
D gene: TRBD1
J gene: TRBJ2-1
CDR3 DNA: TGCGCCAGCAGCCACGGGGACAGGGGAACTTACAATGAGCAGTTCTTC
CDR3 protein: CASSHGDRGTYNEQFF

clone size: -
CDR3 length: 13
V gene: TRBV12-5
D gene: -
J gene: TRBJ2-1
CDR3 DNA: TGTGCTAGTGGTTTCCCCCTTCGGAATGAGCAGTTCTTC
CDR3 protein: CASGFPLRNEQFF

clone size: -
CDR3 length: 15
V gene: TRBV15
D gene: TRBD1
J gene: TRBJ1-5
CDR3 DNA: TGTGCCACCAGCGGACAGGGGGCGAGCAATCAGCCCCAGCATTTT
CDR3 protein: CATSGQGASNQPQHF

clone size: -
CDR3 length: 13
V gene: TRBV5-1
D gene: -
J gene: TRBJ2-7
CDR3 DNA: TGCGCCAGCAGCGTAAACCCGGGACAACAGCAGTACTTC
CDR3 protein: CASSVNPGQQQYF

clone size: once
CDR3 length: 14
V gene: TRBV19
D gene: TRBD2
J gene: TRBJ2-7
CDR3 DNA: TGTGCCAGTAGTATCTTGGCGGGAGCCCACGAGCAGTACTTC
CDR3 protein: CASSILAGAHEQYF

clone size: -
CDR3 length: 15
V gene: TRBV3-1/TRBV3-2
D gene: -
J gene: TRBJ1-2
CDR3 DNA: TGTGCCAGCAGCCAAGTAACGGCCAGGGACTATGGCTACACCTTC
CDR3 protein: CASSQVTARDYGYTF

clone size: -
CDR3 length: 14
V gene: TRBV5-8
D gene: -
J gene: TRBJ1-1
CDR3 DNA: TGTGCCAGCAGCTTGGGGGTGGGGACACACCAAGCTTTCTTT
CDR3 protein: CASSLGVGTHQAFF

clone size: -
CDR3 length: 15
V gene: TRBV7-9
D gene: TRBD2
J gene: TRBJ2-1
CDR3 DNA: TGTGCCAGCAGCTTAGGGACTAGCGGGAGAAATGAGCAGTTCTTC
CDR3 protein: CASSLGTSGRNEQFF

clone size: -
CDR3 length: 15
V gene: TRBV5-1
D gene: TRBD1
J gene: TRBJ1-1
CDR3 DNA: TGCGCCAGCAGCCCCGGACAGGGTTTGAACACTGAAGCTTTCTTT
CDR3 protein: CASSPGQGLNTEAFF

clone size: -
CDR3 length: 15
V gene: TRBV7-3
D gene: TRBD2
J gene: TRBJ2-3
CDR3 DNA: TGTGCCAGCAGCCCCTCTAGCGGGAGCACAGATACGCAGTATTTT
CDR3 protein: CASSPSSGSTDTQYF

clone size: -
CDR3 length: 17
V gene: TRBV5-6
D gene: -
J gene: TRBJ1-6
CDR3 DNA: TGTGCCAGCAGCCGAAGCGGACAGCCCTCCTATAATTCACCCCTCCACTTT
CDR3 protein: CASSRSGQPSYNSPLHF

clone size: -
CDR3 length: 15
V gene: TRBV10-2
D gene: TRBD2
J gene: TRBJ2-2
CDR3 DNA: TGCGCCAGCAGGCCCGGGACTACGAACACCGGGGAGCTGTTTTTT
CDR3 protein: CASRPGTTNTGELFF